Below, 25 T cell receptor beta chains from the same sample are listed, as sequenced in a study of T-cell memory formation after mild COVID-19. One entry per CDR3 protein, called by TCRdb with MiXCR from the 5' RACE reads. The sample holds about 84,000 distinct CDR3 sequences, approximately 15% seen once. The sequenced material came from PBMCs or a T cell subset sorted from them (not recorded which). These TCRs come from an adult woman who had mild COVID-19 (a few samples of this study predate the infection). Cell type and time point are not known.

This clonotype has ten or more counts. V and J are TRBV14 and TRBJ2-3; TRBD2 agrees at 8 bases. Per the germline V gene, CDR1 is SGHDN and CDR2 is FVKESK. The trim removed 5 bases at V and 5 bases at J, leaving 9 bases unmatched. CDR3 length: 15 residues. The CDR3 here is CASSWSGSFGDTQYF. CDR3 in DNA: TGTGCCAGCAGCTGGAGCGGGAGCTTTGGAGATACGCAGTATTTT.

Many counts were recorded for this clonotype. V is TRBV30 and J is TRBJ1-5; D is unclear. The germline V and J ends were trimmed by 7 bases and 2 bases, with 15 bases remaining between them. The CDR3 consists of 14 residues. Germline V gene sequence: CDR1 GTSNPN, CDR2 SVGIG (reference sequence). CDR3 sequence (DNA): TGTGCCTACGGGCGATTCGGGGGCAATCAGCCCCAGCATTTT. Residues: CAYGRFGGNQPQHF.

Only a few counts were recorded for this clonotype. CDR3 sequence (DNA): TGCGCCAGCAGCTGGACTAGCGGGGGACAGGGAGATACGCAGTATTTT. Amino acid sequence: CASSWTSGGQGDTQYF. J is TRBJ2-3 and V is TRBV5-1, with TRBD2 matching over 13 bases. From germline, CDR1 is SGHRS and CDR2 YFSETQ. The CDR3 covers 16 residues. The V gene end was trimmed by 3 bases and the J gene end by 5 bases; junction bases not matched to a gene: 6.

In its sample, this clonotype was seen a few times. The chain combines TRBV11-2 with TRBJ2-7, with 13 bases fitting TRBD2. J gave up 2 bases and V 5 bases, and 3 bases lay outside the gene matches. CDR1 and CDR2 (germline): SGHAT, FQNNGV. CDR3 length: 15 residues. The CDR3 is CASSRGTSGTYEQYF. The CDR3, as DNA: TGTGCCAGCAGCAGGGGGACTAGCGGGACCTACGAGCAGTACTTC.

Only a few counts were recorded for this clonotype. This sequence joins TRBV9 and TRBJ2-7, with D possibly matching TRBD2 (5 bases). The CDR3 runs to 14 residues. Germline lookup yields CDR1 SGDLS and CDR2 YYNGEE. Trimming removed 3 bases from V and 2 bases from J, with 12 bases in between. The CDR3 nucleotides read TGTGCCAGCAGCGGGACTGGGCAGCCCTACGAGCAGTACTTC. Its protein is CASSGTGQPYEQYF.

The chain couples TRBV5-1 to TRBJ1-6; 12 bases fit TRBD1. This CDR3 comprises 16 residues. Germline-derived CDR1 and CDR2 are SGHRS and YFSETQ. V shed 4 bases and J 7 bases; nucleotides not matched to a gene: 6. CDR3 sequence reads: CASSRDRGPVNSPLHF. For the CDR3, the DNA is TGCGCCAGCAGCAGGGACAGGGGGCCGGTAAATTCACCCCTCCACTTT.

As to this clonotype: The junction departs from the called germline gene at one end, perhaps through a read error. The chain joins TRBV2 to TRBJ1-1; no definite D call. The CDR3 totals 11 residues. Per the germline V gene, CDR1 is SNHLY and CDR2 is FYNNEI. CDR3 coding DNA: TGTGCATCGAGACCGGCCACTGGAGCTTTCTTT. The encoded protein is CASRPATGAFF.

This chain connects TRBV12-3 or TRBV12-4 to TRBJ2-1; D perhaps matches TRBD1 (6 bases). There are 13 residues in the CDR3. Trimming stripped 5 bases from V and 10 bases from J, with 15 bases between. CDR3 bases: TGTGCCAGCAGTCCCGTAGCCGGGACAGAGCAGTTCTTC. This sequence encodes CASSPVAGTEQFF.

This clonotype has at least ten counts. This rearrangement joins TRBV13 to TRBJ2-3, with D maybe TRBD1 (6 bases). V was cut by 5 bases and J by 4 bases, with 22 bases left in between. The CDR3 has 17 residues. CDR1 and CDR2 from the germline V gene are PRHDT and FYEKMQ (reference sequence). This CDR3 is CASSLTPPGQNSDTQYF. The DNA of the CDR3 is TGTGCCAGCAGCCTCACCCCACCGGGACAAAACTCAGATACGCAGTATTTT.

About this clonotype: A junction boundary mismatches the germline segment, possibly from a read error. The chain combines TRBV30 with TRBJ2-2; D is possibly TRBD2 (5 bases). Germline CDR1 is GTSNPN and CDR2 is SVGIG (reference sequence). CDR3 length equals 14 residues. CDR3 sequence: CSWSVDYYTGELFF. The DNA for the CDR3 is TGTTCCTGGAGTGTTGACTACTACACCGGGGAGCTGTTTTTT.

The J gene is TRBJ2-1, the V gene TRBV5-6; 9 positions match TRBD1. This CDR3 has 16 residues. J was trimmed by 5 bases and V by 1 base; bases with no gene match: 7. Germline loops: CDR1 SGHDT, CDR2 YYEEEE. Written as DNA, the CDR3 is TGTGCCAGCAGCTTGTTACAGGGGGCTCCTAACAATGAGCAGTTCTTC. It is translated as CASSLLQGAPNNEQFF.

The genes are TRBV24-1 and TRBJ2-3; 14 bases line up with TRBD2. Germline CDR1 and CDR2: KGHDR and SFDVKD. The CDR3 loop spans 17 amino acids. The junction had 4 bases not matched to a gene; V was cut back by 2 bases and J by 4 bases. The DNA of the CDR3 is TGTGCCACCAGTGATTCCGGGACTAGCGGGAGTTCAGATACGCAGTATTTT. Translated, it gives CATSDSGTSGSSDTQYF.

This clonotype turned up a few times. This sequence joins TRBV27 and TRBJ2-2, with TRBD1 matching over 7 bases. CDR3 length: 16 amino acids. Germline V CDR1 and CDR2: MNHEY, SMNVEV (reference sequence). Trimming at V came to 3 bases and at J to 3 bases, leaving 7 bases not matched to a gene. As DNA, the CDR3 is TGTGCCAGCAGTTTTTTCGTGGGACAGTACACCGGGGAGCTGTTTTTT. It encodes CASSFFVGQYTGELFF.

In regard to this clonotype: Relative to the germline gene, one junction end is altered; a read error may explain this. The chain combines TRBV7-8 with TRBJ2-1; D gene uncertain. This CDR3 region has 18 residues. CDR1 is SGHVS, CDR2 FQNEAQ, per germline. The chain's CDR3 is CASSSSLRLGDPYNEKFF. The CDR3 DNA follows: TGTGCCAGCAGCTCCTCCCTCCGGTTAGGCGACCCCTACAATGAGAAGTTCTTC.

The rearrangement uses TRBV7-9 and TRBJ1-1; D is unresolved. Trimming took off 0 bases at V and 4 bases at J, with 3 bases between the two ends. This CDR3 is built from 12 residues. Germline CDR1 reads SEHNR; CDR2 reads FQNEAQ (reference sequence). In nucleotides, the CDR3 is TGTGCCAGCAGCTTAGCGGCCACTGAAGCTTTCTTT. Translating gives CASSLAATEAFF.

This clonotype was seen a handful of times. V usage is TRBV6-1 and J usage is TRBJ2-1; possible D gene TRBD1, 6 bases. This CDR3 is 15 amino acids long. V dropped 3 bases and J dropped 8 bases, with 17 bases sitting between them. In germline, CDR1 is MNHNS, CDR2 SASEGT. CDR3 nucleotide sequence: TGTGCCAGCAGTGACCAGACAGGTGGGACCGATGAGCAGTTCTTC. Translation gives CASSDQTGGTDEQFF.

This clonotype came up a few times. The V gene is TRBV6-2 or TRBV6-3, the J gene TRBJ2-2; 10 nucleotides match TRBD1. CDR1 is MNHEY and CDR2 is SVGEGT in the germline V gene. V lost 0 bases and J lost 5; bases outside the gene matches: 6. The CDR3 consists of 17 residues. The CDR3 is CASSYSTGGLTTGELFF. The CDR3 DNA is TGTGCCAGCAGTTACTCGACAGGGGGCCTTACTACCGGGGAGCTGTTTTTT.

The chain employs TRBV5-1 and TRBJ2-7; 7 bases align to TRBD2. The CDR3 has 15 residues. Germline V gene lookup returns CDR1 SGHRS and CDR2 YFSETQ. The J segment lost 0 bases and the V segment lost 1 base, leaving 4 bases of the junction unmatched. CDR3 nucleotides: TGCGCCAGCAGCTTGCCCGGGGGGAGCTCCTACGAGCAGTACTTC. Protein sequence: CASSLPGGSSYEQYF.

V gene TRBV29-1 combines with J gene TRBJ2-3; 8 bases line up with TRBD2. Germline-derived CDR1 and CDR2 are SQVTM and ANQGSEA. CDR3 size: 15 residues. V was pared by 4 bases and J by 5 bases, with 11 bases of the junction left unmatched. The CDR3 loop is CSVASSGSYIDTQYF. The CDR3 coding sequence is TGCAGCGTTGCCTCGAGCGGGAGTTATATAGATACGCAGTATTTT.

The J gene is TRBJ2-5, the V gene TRBV19, with D unclear. This CDR3 is built from 14 residues. V lost 3 bases and J lost 4, with 12 bases in between. CDR1 is LNHDA, CDR2 SQIVND, per germline (reference sequence). This CDR3 is CASSMDLATETQYF. The CDR3 DNA is TGTGCCAGTAGTATGGACCTGGCGACAGAGACCCAGTACTTC.

This clonotype was recorded a few times. The V gene is TRBV6-2 or TRBV6-3, the J gene TRBJ2-7; 9 nucleotides agree with TRBD1. V dropped 11 bases and J dropped 2; count of bases not matched to a gene: 4. Germline CDR1 MNHEY, CDR2 SVGEGT. The CDR3 is 12 residues long. CDR3 in amino acids: CAGGTGPYEQYF. The CDR3 nucleotides read TGTGCCGGTGGGACAGGGCCCTACGAGCAGTACTTC.

This clonotype was picked up a small number of times. This chain uses TRBV12-3 or TRBV12-4 with TRBJ2-3, with 12 bases fitting TRBD2. The junction had 15 bases not matched to a gene; V was cut back by 5 bases and J by 3 bases. There are 19 residues in the CDR3. The CDR3 DNA is TGTGCCAGCAGTCCCTCCCCGGCTAGCGGGGGGGACCGGACAGATACGCAGTATTTT. This translates into CASSPSPASGGDRTDTQYF.

This chain uses TRBV6-2 or TRBV6-3 with TRBJ2-7; possible D gene TRBD1, 6 bases. Deletions cut 6 bases from V and 3 bases from J, with 12 bases between. CDR1 MNHEY and CDR2 SVGEGT come from the germline V gene. This CDR3 is built from 13 residues. CDR3 amino acids: CASSETGVYEQYF. Here the CDR3 DNA reads TGTGCCAGCAGCGAGACAGGCGTCTACGAGCAGTACTTC.

V and J are TRBV30 and TRBJ2-2; the D is unclear. The germline gives CDR1 GTSNPN, CDR2 SVGIG (reference sequence). CDR3 size: 12 residues. The V end lost 2 bases, the J end lost 3 bases, and 4 bases lay between the germline ends. For the CDR3, the DNA is TGTGCCTGGAGTTCATACACCGGGGAGCTGTTTTTT. Residues: CAWSSYTGELFF.

V gene TRBV9 combines with J gene TRBJ2-6; D gene unclear. V was trimmed by 0 bases and J by 0 bases, leaving 10 bases between them. The CDR3 runs to 17 residues. Germline V gene sequence: CDR1 SGDLS, CDR2 YYNGEE. This chain's CDR3 is CASSVVSWGSGANVLTF. The CDR3 coding sequence is TGTGCCAGCAGCGTAGTTAGTTGGGGCTCTGGGGCCAACGTCCTGACTTTC.